The next 9 T cell receptor beta chains were all read from a single sample in a study of blood T cell repertoires in COVID-19 (TCRdb year 2020). The library was generated by the immunoSEQ multiplex PCR assay. TCRdb took this table from immuneACCESS and kept in-frame rearrangements with V and J called. Such tables lack part of the clones; where checked against another copy, unresolved V genes explain under half of the gap, and the rest is unexplained. In this sample the table shows about 97,000 clones, 92% of which occur a single time. Of the sample, approximately 5.8% falls within the top ten clones. The sample was peripheral blood. The source of these receptors is a man aged 50-60 years with active COVID-19.

The chain employs TRBV6-5 and TRBJ2-5; 10 nucleotides align to TRBD1. Trimming cost V 4 bases and J 2 bases; bases outside gene matches: 7. Germline CDR1 reads MNHEY; CDR2 reads SVGAGI. The CDR3 runs to 16 residues. The CDR3 DNA sequence: TGTGCCAGCAGTTCCCGGGACAGGGGTATGCAAGAGACCCAGTACTTC. Translation: CASSSRDRGMQETQYF.

The chain uses TRBV6-6 and TRBJ2-3, with TRBD2 identical over 9 bases. V lost 2 bases and J lost 3; bases outside the gene matches: 0. The CDR3 consists of 14 residues. Germline V gene data show CDR1 as MNHNY and CDR2 as SVGAGI (reference sequence). CDR3 residues: CASSYLAGTDTQYF. The CDR3 nucleotides read TGTGCCAGCAGTTACCTAGCGGGAACAGATACGCAGTATTTT.

V gene TRBV24-1 combines with J gene TRBJ1-4; D not certain. CDR3 length: 13 residues. Germline V gene lookup returns CDR1 KGHDR and CDR2 SFDVKD. V lost 5 bases and J lost 8, with 11 bases in between. DNA for the CDR3: TGTGCCACCAGTGCGGCGGGTGGGGAAAAACTGTTTTTT. The encoded protein is CATSAAGGEKLFF.

The chain combines TRBV7-3 with TRBJ2-7; D might be TRBD2 (6 bases). The CDR3 extends over 14 amino acids. The germline V and J ends were trimmed by 5 bases and 2 bases, with 13 bases remaining between them. The germline V gene has CDR1 SGHTA and CDR2 FQGTGA. CDR3 sequence reads: CASSPGLAPYEQYF. CDR3 DNA sequence: TGTGCCAGCAGCCCGGGACTTGCCCCCTACGAGCAGTACTTC.

The rearrangement links TRBV28 to TRBJ1-5; maybe TRBD1 (6 bases). With 3 bases removed from V and 4 bases from J, the gap between germline ends came to 10 bases. There are 14 residues in the CDR3. The germline V gene encodes CDR1 MDHEN and CDR2 SYDVKM. The CDR3 DNA reads as TGTGCCAGCAGTTTCTCCAGGGGAAATCAGCCCCAGCATTTT. It codes for CASSFSRGNQPQHF.

V and J are TRBV30 and TRBJ1-1; D is possibly TRBD1 (5 bases). Trimming stripped 4 bases from V and 11 bases from J, with 11 bases between. The CDR3 sequence is 10 residues long. Germline V gives CDR1 GTSNPN, CDR2 SVGIG (reference sequence). Here the CDR3 DNA reads TGTGCCTGGATAAGGGGTTCGGCTTTCTTT. Amino acid sequence: CAWIRGSAFF. The whole variable domain, filled in from reference TRBV30 and TRBJ1-1, reads SQTIHQWPATLVQPVGSPLSLECTVEGTSNPNLYWYRQAAGRGLQLLFYSVGIGQISSEVPQNLSASRPQDRQFILSSKKLLLSDSGFYLCAWIRGSAFFGQGTRLTVV.

This clone was seen a single time. The chain recombines TRBV27 with TRBJ2-2, with TRBD1 matching 9 bases. CDR1 MNHEY and CDR2 SMNVEV come from the germline V gene (reference sequence). The CDR3 contains 17 residues. Trimming at V came to 3 bases and at J to 7 bases, leaving 12 bases not matched to a gene. The CDR3 DNA is TGTGCCAGCAGTTTGGGGCCCGGGACAGGGCTCATCGGGGAGCTGTTTTTT. It is translated as CASSLGPGTGLIGELFF.

The chain recombines TRBV28 with TRBJ2-1; 9 bases fit TRBD2. Germline V CDR1 and CDR2: MDHEN, SYDVKM. CDR3 length: 14 amino acids. Losses at the gene ends were 5 bases for V and 5 bases for J; bases not matched to a gene: 4. DNA for the CDR3: TGTGCCAGCAGTCGGCGGGAGGGTAACAATGAGCAGTTCTTC. Translating gives CASSRREGNNEQFF.

The J gene is TRBJ2-2, the V gene TRBV5-1; 7 bases align to TRBD1. There are 15 residues in the CDR3. Germline-derived CDR1 and CDR2 are SGHRS and YFSETQ. V lost 0 bases, J lost 3 bases, and 2 bases stayed unmatched. The CDR3 DNA is TGCGCCAGCAGCTTGGGGCAGGGGGACACCGGGGAGCTGTTTTTT. Its translation is CASSLGQGDTGELFF.